Presented here are 14 T cell receptor beta chains from one specimen sequenced in a study of blood T cells in healthy people across ages (dated by TCRdb to the mid-2010s). The method was 5' RACE. This sample was sequenced with an Illumina HiSeq 2500. A second PCR of about 6 to 11 cycles was performed with a sample-barcoded 5' primer and a J-beta primer mix. Clones were called with MiXCR by TCRdb after fastp trimmed the public reads at Q25, and only in-frame beta chains were retained. A single entry per CDR3 protein holds the most common genes and DNA from its merged rows. This sample gives about 1.6 million distinct CDR3 sequences in total; roughly 32% of them show up just once. In total, the top ten clones hold around 11% of the sample. The specimen sequenced was blood. Receptor source: a woman in her thirties in good health.

The rearrangement joins TRBV7-3 to TRBJ1-2, with D hard to call. Germline lookup yields CDR1 SGHTA and CDR2 FQGTGA. Trimming took off 8 bases at V and 8 bases at J, with 6 bases between the two ends. The CDR3 sequence is 9 residues long. The CDR3 coding sequence is TGTGCCAGCTATGTGGGCTACACCTTC. Its translation: CASYVGYTF.

This clonotype was seen a handful of times. The chain combines TRBV4-2 with TRBJ1-5; TRBD1 is a possible D gene (6 bases). Deletions cut 0 bases from V and 0 bases from J, with 15 bases between. Germline-derived CDR1 and CDR2 are LGHNA and YNFKEQ. The CDR3 runs 18 residues. The chain's CDR3 is CASSQEMIRGISNQPQHF. CDR3 nucleotides: TGTGCCAGCAGCCAAGAGATGATCAGGGGAATTAGCAATCAGCCCCAGCATTTT.

CDR3 sequence (DNA): TGTGCCAGCAGTTTAGGCCTGGACCGTGGCTACACCTTC. Amino acids: CASSLGLDRGYTF. The V gene is TRBV12-3 or TRBV12-4, the J gene TRBJ1-2; D gene ambiguous. The CDR3 spans 13 residues. V dropped 1 base and J dropped 7 bases, with 10 bases sitting between them.

J is TRBJ2-5 and V is TRBV20-1; 8 nucleotides align to TRBD1. The length of the CDR3 is 14 residues. CDR1 is DFQATT, CDR2 SNEGSKA, per germline (reference sequence). J lost 11 bases, V lost 0 bases, and 11 bases had no gene match. The CDR3, as DNA: TGCAGTGCTAGAGATGTCACAGGGGGAAAGGAGCAGTACTTC. Its translation is CSARDVTGGKEQYF.

In regard to this clonotype: One end of the junction is discordant with germline, which a read error may explain. The V gene is TRBV11-2, the J gene TRBJ2-1; no clear D gene. In germline, CDR1 is SGHAT, CDR2 FQNNGV. There are 14 residues in the CDR3. The CDR3 reads CASSLGGSYNERFF. CDR3 DNA: TGTGCCAGCAGCTTAGGTGGCTCCTACAATGAGCGGTTCTTC.

This clonotype was picked up many times. The J gene is TRBJ2-5, the V gene TRBV5-6; tentatively, D is TRBD2 (5 bases). With 1 base removed from V and 3 bases from J, the gap between germline ends came to 7 bases. Looked up from germline, CDR1 is SGHDT and CDR2 is YYEEEE. This CDR3 is 13 amino acids long. Here the CDR3 reads CASSLHGEETQYF. The CDR3 nucleotides are TGTGCCAGCAGCTTGCACGGGGAAGAGACCCAGTACTTC.

The rearrangement uses TRBV27 and TRBJ1-2; D remains unclear. Per the germline V gene, CDR1 is MNHEY and CDR2 is SMNVEV (reference sequence). Trimming removed 0 bases from V and 0 bases from J, with 11 bases in between. CDR3 size: 16 residues. CDR3 sequence: CASSLSSGNANYGYTF. The CDR3, as DNA: TGTGCCAGCAGTTTATCGTCGGGAAACGCTAACTATGGCTACACCTTC.

This clonotype has more than one count but fewer than ten. The rearrangement uses TRBV10-3 and TRBJ2-7; 7 bases map to TRBD2. Germline V gives CDR1 ENHRY, CDR2 SYGVKD. The CDR3 covers 14 residues. Losses at the gene ends were 8 bases for V and 1 base for J; bases not matched to a gene: 8. CDR3 protein: CAISRASGSYEQYF. In DNA form, the CDR3 reads TGTGCCATCTCCCGGGCTAGCGGATCCTACGAGCAGTACTTC.

This sequence joins TRBV20-1 and TRBJ2-1, with D possibly called TRBD1 or TRBD2 (5 bases each). The V gene lost 1 base and the J gene lost 2 bases, with 9 bases spanning the gap. The CDR3 is 14 residues long. Germline CDR1 DFQATT, CDR2 SNEGSKA (reference sequence). CDR3 region: CSARVGDAYNEQFF. The CDR3 nucleotides are TGCAGTGCTAGAGTGGGGGACGCCTACAATGAGCAGTTCTTC.

V is TRBV6-6 and J is TRBJ1-6; tentative D call: TRBD1 (5 bases). Trimming removed 5 bases at V and 13 bases at J, with 15 bases between. CDR3 length: 13 residues. Germline V gives CDR1 MNHNY, CDR2 SVGAGI (reference sequence). The CDR3 reads CASSQQAGGPLHF. In DNA form, the CDR3 reads TGTGCCAGCAGTCAACAAGCGGGGGGTCCCCTCCACTTT.

With respect to this clonotype: One junction end does not reproduce the germline sequence, and a read error may be involved. This chain links TRBV12-3 or TRBV12-4 with TRBJ2-3; 11 bases line up with TRBD2. CDR3 length equals 15 residues. DNA of the CDR3: TGTGCCAGCACTCCGCCTAGCGGGAGGACAGATACGGAGTATTTT. Its protein product is CASTPPSGRTDTEYF.

The V gene is TRBV20-1, the J gene TRBJ1-1; D is unclear. Germline V gene data show CDR1 as DFQATT and CDR2 as SNEGSKA (reference sequence). The CDR3 covers 14 residues. Trimming left V 1 base short and J 4 bases short, with 13 bases between. CDR3 amino acids: CSARVSAAPTEAFF. CDR3 in DNA: TGCAGTGCTAGAGTTTCGGCGGCTCCCACTGAAGCTTTCTTT.

V is TRBV5-4 and J is TRBJ2-7; D is perhaps TRBD1 (6 bases). Deletions cut 9 bases from V and 7 bases from J, with 17 bases between. The CDR3 totals 12 residues. The germline gives CDR1 SGHNT, CDR2 YYREEE (reference sequence). This CDR3 reads CATFSSGEEQYF. For the CDR3, the DNA is TGTGCCACCTTCTCATCAGGGGAAGAGCAGTACTTC.

The gene calls are TRBV7-8 and TRBJ2-7; TRBD1 matches at 10 bases. V lost 4 bases to trimming and J lost 4 bases; unmatched junction nucleotides: 7. Germline V gives CDR1 SGHVS, CDR2 FQNEAQ. CDR3 length: 15 residues. CDR3: CASSYKTGGLYEQYF. The DNA for the CDR3 is TGTGCCAGCAGCTACAAGACAGGGGGCTTATACGAGCAGTACTTC.